This T cell receptor beta chain appears in the sequencing data of a study of blood T cell repertoires in COVID-19. About the research overall: PBMCs, B-cell-depleted T cells, or T cells were the source of the cDNA or gDNA that made up the material.

V shed 2 bases and J shed 4 bases, with 3 bases lying between them. The CDR3 is 12 residues long. CDR1 is MDHEN and CDR2 is SYDVKM in the germline V gene. The method was immunoSEQ multiplex PCR; TCRdb's version includes in-frame clones alone and lacks a portion of them. The data contain just over 35,000 clones, around 87% of them singletons. The sequence derives from a man aged 60 to 75 with acute or convalescent COVID-19. The gene calls are TRBV28 and TRBJ1-5, with no clear D. The sequencing input was peripheral blood. The CDR3 protein is CASSLENQPQHF. CDR3 in DNA: TGTGCCAGCAGTTTAGAGAATCAGCCCCAGCATTTT.